This TCR beta chain was profiled in a study of human thymus T cells. This CDR3 spans 15 amino acids. Trimming at V came to 0 bases and at J to 9 bases, leaving 6 bases not matched to a gene. Resections from corrective heart surgery supplied the thymus tissue. Sequencing was performed with immunoSEQ multiplex PCR; in TCRdb, only in-frame clones are kept and a portion is missing. There are roughly 130,000 clones in the sample; around 94% occur only once, and less than 0.03% lies in the top ten. The chain links TRBV23-1 to TRBJ2-1; TRBD2 agrees at 9 bases. TRBV23-1 is sorted into the ORF group, with uncertain function. The receptor was derived from a boy in the first two years of life with a congenital heart defect but otherwise immunologically healthy. Sequencing was performed on thymus tissue. The CDR3 nucleotides read TGCGCCAGCAGTCAATCTGGCGGGGGGGCTGGTGAGCAGTTCTTC. Translated: CASSQSGGGAGEQFF.